The clone carrying this T cell receptor (beta chain) occurred many times. The antigen is undetermined. This sample was taken from a study of response to subunit inactivated influenza vaccine. Study observations and caveats: With each seasonal influenza vaccination, the authors suggested, few new T cells are recruited.

Each CDR3 protein is one row after TCRdb ran MiXCR on the RT-PCR reads. The sample has hundreds of thousands of distinct CDR3 sequences, 25% seen once. The CDR3 extends over 15 amino acids. Looked up from germline, CDR1 is SGHRS and CDR2 is YFSETQ. V dropped 2 bases and J dropped 9; count of bases not matched to a gene: 9. Source: CD4+ T cells sorted from PBMCs, taken less than 6 days after vaccination. The gene calls are TRBV5-1 and TRBJ2-1; 9 bases match TRBD2. The clonotype was recovered from a man in his forties or fifties who received an inactivated influenza vaccine. CDR3: CASSFPGLAGFEQFF. CDR3 nucleotides: TGCGCCAGCAGCTTTCCGGGACTAGCAGGATTTGAGCAGTTCTTC.